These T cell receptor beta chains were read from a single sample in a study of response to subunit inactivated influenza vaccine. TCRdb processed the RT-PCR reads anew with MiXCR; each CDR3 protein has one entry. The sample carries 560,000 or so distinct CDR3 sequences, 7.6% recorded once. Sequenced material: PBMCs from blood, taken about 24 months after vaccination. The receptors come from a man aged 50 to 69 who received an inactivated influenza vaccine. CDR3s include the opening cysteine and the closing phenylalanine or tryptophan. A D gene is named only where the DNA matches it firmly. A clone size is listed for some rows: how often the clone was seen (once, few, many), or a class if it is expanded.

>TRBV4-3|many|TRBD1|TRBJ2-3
TGCGCCAGCAGCCAAGCTATCGGACAGGGCACAGATACGCAGTATTTT
CASSQAIGQGTDTQYF
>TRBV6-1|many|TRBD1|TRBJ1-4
TGTGCCAGCAGAGCAGGGGGGGCTAATGAAAAACTGTTTTTT
CASRAGGANEKLFF
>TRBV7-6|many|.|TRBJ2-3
TGTGCCAGCAGCCAGGGACTCACGCAGTATTTT
CASSQGLTQYF
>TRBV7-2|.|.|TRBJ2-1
TGTGCCAGCAGCTTAGGCAGGGTCTACAATGAGCAGTTCTTC
CASSLGRVYNEQFF
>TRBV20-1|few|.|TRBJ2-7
TGCAGTGCTAGAGTGTTCAGGGACGACGAGCAGTACTTC
CSARVFRDDEQYF
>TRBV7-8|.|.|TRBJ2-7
TGTGCCAGCAGCCCCCTGGGGTCGGGTTACGAGCAGTACTTC
CASSPLGSGYEQYF
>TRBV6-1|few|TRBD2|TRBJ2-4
TGTGCCAGCACCCAGGGCACTAGCGGTAGTCTAGCCAAAAACATTCAGTACTTC
CASTQGTSGSLAKNIQYF
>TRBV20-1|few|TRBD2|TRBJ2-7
TGCAGTGCTTTCCAACTAGCGGGGGGCTACGAGCAGTACTTC
CSAFQLAGGYEQYF
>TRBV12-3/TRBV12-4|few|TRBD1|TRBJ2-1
TGTGCCAGCAGTTGGAGGGACAGGGTGAATGAGCAGTTCTTC
CASSWRDRVNEQFF
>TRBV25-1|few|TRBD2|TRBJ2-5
TGTGCCAGCAGGGACGGGGGGTGGTACCAAGAGACCCAGTACTTC
CASRDGGWYQETQYF
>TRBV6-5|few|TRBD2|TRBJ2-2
TGTGCCAGCAGTTACTCCCCCCCACGGGCGGGAGGCACCGGGGAGCTGTTTTTT
CASSYSPPRAGGTGELFF
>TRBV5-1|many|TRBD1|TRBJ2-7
TGCGCCAGCAGCTTGCGGACAGGAACCTACGAGCAGTACTTC
CASSLRTGTYEQYF
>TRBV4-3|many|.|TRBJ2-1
TGCGCCAGCAGCCAAGGAAACTGGAATGAGCAGTTCTTC
CASSQGNWNEQFF
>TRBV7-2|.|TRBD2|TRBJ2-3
TGTGCCAGCAGCTCTCTAGCGGGTACTAGCACAGATACGCAGTATTTT
CASSSLAGTSTDTQYF
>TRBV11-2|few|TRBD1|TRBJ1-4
TGTGCCAGCAGCTTAGGTGGAGGCAGGGGGGAAAAACTGTTTTTT
CASSLGGGRGEKLFF
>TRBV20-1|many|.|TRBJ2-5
TGCAGTGCTAAAGGACGAATTGGGGGACCGAAGCAAGAGACCCAGTACTTC
CSAKGRIGGPKQETQYF
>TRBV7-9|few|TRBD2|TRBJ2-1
TGTGCCAGCAGCTTAGTTTCCGTCGGGGGGGCCTACAATGAGCAGTTCTTC
CASSLVSVGGAYNEQFF
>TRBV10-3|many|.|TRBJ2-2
TGTGCCATCAGTGAGTCACAATCCGGGGAGCTGTTTTTT
CAISESQSGELFF
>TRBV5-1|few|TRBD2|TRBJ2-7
TGCGCCAGCAGCATGAGGACTGGCGGGAGCGAGCAGTACTTC
CASSMRTGGSEQYF
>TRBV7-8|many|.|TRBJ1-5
TGTGCCAGCAGCGGAGGGACCGGGTCCAATCAGCCCCAGCATTTT
CASSGGTGSNQPQHF
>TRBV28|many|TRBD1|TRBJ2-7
TGTGCCAGCAGAAAGGGACAGTCCCTCTACGAGCAGTACTTC
CASRKGQSLYEQYF
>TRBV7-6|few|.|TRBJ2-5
TGTGCCAGCAGCGGGTATCTGGAGACCCAGTACTTC
CASSGYLETQYF
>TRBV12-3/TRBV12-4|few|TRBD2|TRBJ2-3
TGTGCCAGCAGTGCGCGGGAGGGCCTCGTGACAGATACGCAGTATTTT
CASSAREGLVTDTQYF
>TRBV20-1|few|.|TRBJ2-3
TGCAGTGCTAGACTGAGGGATAGCACAGATACGCAGTATTTT
CSARLRDSTDTQYF
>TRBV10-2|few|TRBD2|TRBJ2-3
TGCGCCAGCAGCACCCCGGGACTAGGAACAGATACGCAGTATTTT
CASSTPGLGTDTQYF
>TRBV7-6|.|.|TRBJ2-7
TGTGCCAGCAGCTTAACAGAGAGCGCCTACGAGCAGTGCTTC
CASSLTESAYEQCF
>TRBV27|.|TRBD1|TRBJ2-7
TGTGCCAGCAGTGGTTCCGGGACAGTCTTCTACGAGCAGTACTTC
CASSGSGTVFYEQYF
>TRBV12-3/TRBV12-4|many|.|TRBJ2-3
TGTGCCAGCATCGGACAGAGCACAGATACGCAGTATTTT
CASIGQSTDTQYF
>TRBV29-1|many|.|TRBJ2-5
TGCAGCGTTGATCGAGGGAACCAAGAGACCCAGTACTTC
CSVDRGNQETQYF
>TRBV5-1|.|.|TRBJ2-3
TGCGCCAGCAGCACCGGACCCACAGATACGCAGTATTTT
CASSTGPTDTQYF
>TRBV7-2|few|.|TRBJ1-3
TGTGCCAGCAGCTTAGGGGGGGGACTAGAAAACACCATATATTTT
CASSLGGGLENTIYF
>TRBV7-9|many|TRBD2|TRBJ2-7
TGTGCCAGCAATTCCGGGAGGACCTACGAGCAGTACTTC
CASNSGRTYEQYF
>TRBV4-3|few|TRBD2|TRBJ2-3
TGCGCCAGCAGCCAAGGGACTAGCGGGAGTGATACGCAGTATTTT
CASSQGTSGSDTQYF
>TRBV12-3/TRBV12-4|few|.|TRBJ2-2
TGTGCCAGCAGTCTTTCGACTGAAGGGAAGCTGTTTTTT
CASSLSTEGKLFF
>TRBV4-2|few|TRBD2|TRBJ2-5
TGTGCCAGCAGCCAAAGACTAGCGGGGGCCGGCGGGGAGACCCAGTACTTC
CASSQRLAGAGGETQYF
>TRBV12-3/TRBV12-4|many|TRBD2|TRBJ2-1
TGTGCCAGCAGTCCAGGACTAGCGACCCTCGCTGAGCAGTTCTTC
CASSPGLATLAEQFF
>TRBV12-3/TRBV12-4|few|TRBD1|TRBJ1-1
TGTGCCAGCAGTTTACACAGGGGGCAAGCTTTCTTT
CASSLHRGQAFF
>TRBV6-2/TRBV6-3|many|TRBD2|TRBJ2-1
TGTGCCAGCAAACGAGCGGGGGGGAATGAGCAGTTCTTC
CASKRAGGNEQFF
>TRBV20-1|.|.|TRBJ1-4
TGCAGTGCTAGAGAACAGGGAAACGACAAACTGTTTTTT
CSAREQGNDKLFF